This note documents a single T cell receptor beta chain sequence. Its specificity is not known. The data were taken from a study of cytomegalovirus exposure and HLA in healthy donors. Study-level findings and limits: Donors belonging to an Asian-associated ancestry cluster reportedly showed fewer N-insertions in productive TCRs than the 666-donor mean, according to what a later analysis found. Overall, about 160 TCR beta chains were annotated as cytomegalovirus-associated.

Losses at the gene ends were 5 bases for V and 0 bases for J; bases not matched to a gene: 5. The V gene's germline CDR1 is SEHNR and CDR2 FQNEAQ (reference sequence). This CDR3 region has 15 residues. It was with 60 Vbeta and 13 Jbeta primers that the PCR ran. Assay: immunoSEQ multiplex PCR; the TCRdb copy retains only in-frame clones and omits some. The data contain 200,000 to 250,000 clones, approximately 80% of them singletons. Specimen: PBMCs. The clonotype comes from a woman aged 35 to 49 in good health and CMV-seronegative. V gene TRBV7-9 combines with J gene TRBJ2-7, with 9 bases aligning to TRBD1. CDR3 nucleotide sequence: TGTGCCAGCAGCCACCAGGACAGGGGCTCCTACGAGCAGTACTTC. Translation gives CASSHQDRGSYEQYF.